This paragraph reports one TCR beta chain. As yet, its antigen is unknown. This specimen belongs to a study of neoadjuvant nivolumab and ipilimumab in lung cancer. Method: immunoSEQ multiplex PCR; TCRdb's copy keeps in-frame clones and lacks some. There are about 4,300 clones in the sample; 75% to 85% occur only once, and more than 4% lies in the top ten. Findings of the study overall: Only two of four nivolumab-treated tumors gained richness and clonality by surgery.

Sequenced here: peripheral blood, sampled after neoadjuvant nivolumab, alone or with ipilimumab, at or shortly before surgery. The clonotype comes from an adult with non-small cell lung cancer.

CDR3 protein: CASSVTSGSSYEQYF. DNA of the CDR3: TGTGCCAGCAGCGTGACTAGCGGCAGCTCCTACGAGCAGTACTTC. The rearrangement uses TRBV7-2 and TRBJ2-7, with 9 bases identical to TRBD2. The CDR3 consists of 15 residues. Germline CDR1 SGHTA, CDR2 FQGNSA. V lost 5 bases to trimming and J lost 0 bases; unmatched junction nucleotides: 5.